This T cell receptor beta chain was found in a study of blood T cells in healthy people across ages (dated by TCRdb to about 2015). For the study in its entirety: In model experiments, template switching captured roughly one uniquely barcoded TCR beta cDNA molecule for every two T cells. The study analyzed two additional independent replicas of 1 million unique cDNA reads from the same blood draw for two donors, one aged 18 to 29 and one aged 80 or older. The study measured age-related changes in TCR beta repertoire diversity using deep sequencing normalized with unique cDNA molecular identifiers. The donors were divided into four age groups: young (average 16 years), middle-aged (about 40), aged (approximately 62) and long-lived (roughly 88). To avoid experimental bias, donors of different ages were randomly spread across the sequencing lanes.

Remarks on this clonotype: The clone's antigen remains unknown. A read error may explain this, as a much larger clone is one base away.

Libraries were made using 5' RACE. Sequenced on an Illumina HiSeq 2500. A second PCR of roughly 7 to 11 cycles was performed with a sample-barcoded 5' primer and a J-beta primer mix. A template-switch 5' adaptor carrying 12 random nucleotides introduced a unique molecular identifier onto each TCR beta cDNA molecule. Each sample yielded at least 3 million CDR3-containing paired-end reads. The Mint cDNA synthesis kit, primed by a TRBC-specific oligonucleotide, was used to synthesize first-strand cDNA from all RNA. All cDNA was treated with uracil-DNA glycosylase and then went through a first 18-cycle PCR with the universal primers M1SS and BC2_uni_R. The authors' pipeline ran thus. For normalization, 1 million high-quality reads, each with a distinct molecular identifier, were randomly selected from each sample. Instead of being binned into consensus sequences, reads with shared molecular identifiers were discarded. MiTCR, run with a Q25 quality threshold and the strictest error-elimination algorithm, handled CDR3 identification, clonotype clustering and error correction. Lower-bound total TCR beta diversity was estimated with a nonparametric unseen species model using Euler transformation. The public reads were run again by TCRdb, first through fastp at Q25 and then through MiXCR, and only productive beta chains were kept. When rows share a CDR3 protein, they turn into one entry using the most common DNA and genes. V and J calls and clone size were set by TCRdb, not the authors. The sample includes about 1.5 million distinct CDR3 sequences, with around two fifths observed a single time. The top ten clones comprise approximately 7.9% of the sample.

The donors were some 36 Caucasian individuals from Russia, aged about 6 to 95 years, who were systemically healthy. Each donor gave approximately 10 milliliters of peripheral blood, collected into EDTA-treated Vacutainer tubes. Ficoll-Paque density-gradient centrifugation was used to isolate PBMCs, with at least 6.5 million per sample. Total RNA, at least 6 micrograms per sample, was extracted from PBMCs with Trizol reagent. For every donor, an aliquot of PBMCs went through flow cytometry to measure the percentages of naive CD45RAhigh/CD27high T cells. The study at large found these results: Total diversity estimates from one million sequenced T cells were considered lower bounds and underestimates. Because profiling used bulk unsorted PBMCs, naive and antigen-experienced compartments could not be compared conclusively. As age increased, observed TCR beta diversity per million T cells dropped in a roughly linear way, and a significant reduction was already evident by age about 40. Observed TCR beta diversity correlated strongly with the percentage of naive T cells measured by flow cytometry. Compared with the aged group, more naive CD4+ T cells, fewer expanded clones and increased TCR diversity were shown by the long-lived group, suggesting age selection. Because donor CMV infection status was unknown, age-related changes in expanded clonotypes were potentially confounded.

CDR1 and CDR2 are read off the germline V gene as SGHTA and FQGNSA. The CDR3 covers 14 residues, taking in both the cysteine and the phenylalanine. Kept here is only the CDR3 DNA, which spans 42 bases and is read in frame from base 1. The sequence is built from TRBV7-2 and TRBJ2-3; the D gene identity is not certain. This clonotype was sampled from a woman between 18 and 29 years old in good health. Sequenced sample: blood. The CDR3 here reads CASSPLRVADAQYF. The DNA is TGTGCCAGCAGCCCGCTCCGAGTGGCAGATGCGCAGTATTTT.